This T cell receptor beta chain derives from a study of post-analysis software for immune sequencing data. Study overall: Relapsing-remitting, secondary progressive and progressive-relapsing courses of multiple sclerosis were included.

Study results and caveats: Patients carried five TRBV segments more frequently than controls did, and TRBV5-6, TRBV5-1 and TRBV20-1 were among them. Co-batched samples clustered tightly together by F measure. Among multiple sclerosis patients, normalized Chao1 diversity was significantly below that of controls.

This clonotype was counted only a few times. The antigen is unknown. Prepared libraries of TCR beta cDNA carried unique molecular identifiers. Input populations of about 1 to 11 million T cells gave rise to around 480,000 cDNA molecules. TCRdb processed the PCR reads anew with MiXCR; each CDR3 protein has one entry. The sample yields a few hundred thousand distinct CDR3 sequences, approximately 45% seen once. Germline V gene data show CDR1 as LGHNA and CDR2 as YSLEER. The CDR3 contains 16 residues. J was trimmed by 5 bases and V by 0 bases; bases with no gene match: 4. The chain couples TRBV4-3 to TRBJ2-1, with 10 bases lining up with TRBD2. Sequencing was done on a sample of blood. The receptor comes from a girl aged 10 to 17 with multiple sclerosis. The CDR3 protein is CASSQEGLADNNEQFF. The CDR3, as DNA: TGCGCCAGCAGCCAAGAAGGACTAGCGGACAACAATGAGCAGTTCTTC.